These T cell receptor beta chains were read from a single sample in a study of cytomegalovirus exposure and HLA in healthy donors. Sequencing was performed with immunoSEQ multiplex PCR; in TCRdb, only in-frame clones are kept and a portion is missing. The sample yields about 84,000 clones, 63% seen once. The sequencing sample was made of PBMCs. These receptors originate from a woman aged 40-49 years in good health and CMV-seropositive. The CDR3 runs from the conserved cysteine through the conserved F or W. The order of the fields is J gene, D gene, V gene, clone size, CDR3 protein, CDR3 DNA. A D gene is named only where the DNA matches it firmly. Size values are once, few and many counts, or a class for expanded clones, and some rows have none.

j_gene: TRBJ1-2; d_gene: -; v_gene: TRBV28; abundance: -; CDR3aa: CASSLGPSTNYGYTF; CDR3nt: TGTGCCAGCAGTTTAGGTCCCAGTACTAACTATGGCTACACCTTC
j_gene: TRBJ2-2; d_gene: TRBD2; v_gene: TRBV18; abundance: -; CDR3aa: CASSTLAGANTGELFF; CDR3nt: TGTGCCAGCTCAACTCTAGCGGGAGCGAACACCGGGGAGCTGTTTTTT
j_gene: TRBJ2-1; d_gene: -; v_gene: TRBV25-1; abundance: -; CDR3aa: CASSDITGTWNEQFF; CDR3nt: TGTGCCAGCAGTGATATAACCGGGACTTGGAATGAGCAGTTCTTC
j_gene: TRBJ2-2; d_gene: TRBD2; v_gene: TRBV6-5; abundance: -; CDR3aa: CASSYRLAGVTGELFF; CDR3nt: TGTGCCAGCAGTTACAGGCTAGCGGGAGTTACCGGGGAGCTGTTTTTT
j_gene: TRBJ2-7; d_gene: -; v_gene: TRBV6-5; abundance: few; CDR3aa: CASSYAAHPSYEQYF; CDR3nt: TGTGCCAGCAGTTACGCTGCGCACCCCTCCTACGAGCAGTACTTC
j_gene: TRBJ1-5; d_gene: TRBD1; v_gene: TRBV5-1; abundance: few; CDR3aa: CASSLGGQGAHQPQHF; CDR3nt: TGCGCCAGCAGCTTGGGTGGGCAGGGGGCGCATCAGCCCCAGCATTTT
j_gene: TRBJ1-2; d_gene: -; v_gene: TRBV10-3; abundance: -; CDR3aa: CAITAGEEGYGYTF; CDR3nt: TGTGCCATCACGGCGGGGGAGGAGGGCTATGGCTACACCTTC
j_gene: TRBJ2-6; d_gene: -; v_gene: TRBV25-1; abundance: -; CDR3aa: CASSEAGDSGANVLTF; CDR3nt: TGTGCCAGCAGTGAGGCAGGGGACTCTGGGGCCAACGTCCTGACTTTC
j_gene: TRBJ2-7; d_gene: -; v_gene: TRBV19; abundance: -; CDR3aa: CASRRGIASYEQYF; CDR3nt: TGTGCCAGTAGACGGGGGATAGCCTCCTACGAGCAGTACTTC
j_gene: TRBJ2-1; d_gene: TRBD2; v_gene: TRBV7-8; abundance: few; CDR3aa: CASSLAWTREWNNEQFF; CDR3nt: TGTGCCAGCAGCTTAGCCTGGACTAGAGAGTGGAACAATGAGCAGTTCTTC
j_gene: TRBJ2-7; d_gene: -; v_gene: TRBV27; abundance: -; CDR3aa: CASSFFGAEQYF; CDR3nt: TGTGCCAGCAGTTTCTTCGGTGCCGAGCAGTACTTC
j_gene: TRBJ2-1; d_gene: TRBD1; v_gene: TRBV4-2; abundance: -; CDR3aa: CASSQRGGQDEQFF; CDR3nt: TGTGCCAGCAGCCAACGAGGGGGCCAGGATGAGCAGTTCTTC
j_gene: TRBJ1-2; d_gene: -; v_gene: TRBV27; abundance: -; CDR3aa: CASSFGSGRGFGYGYTF; CDR3nt: TGTGCCAGCAGTTTCGGATCGGGTCGGGGTTTTGGCTATGGCTACACCTTC
j_gene: TRBJ2-7; d_gene: TRBD1; v_gene: TRBV6-5; abundance: -; CDR3aa: CASSYGPGTGYYEQYF; CDR3nt: TGTGCCAGCAGTTACGGGCCCGGGACAGGGTACTACGAGCAGTACTTC
j_gene: TRBJ2-3; d_gene: TRBD1; v_gene: TRBV27; abundance: -; CDR3aa: CASSKLTGGWTDTQYF; CDR3nt: TGTGCCAGCAGTAAGCTGACAGGGGGCTGGACAGATACGCAGTATTTT
j_gene: TRBJ2-1; d_gene: TRBD2; v_gene: TRBV27; abundance: -; CDR3aa: CASSLLGTSGTGEQFF; CDR3nt: TGTGCCAGCAGTTTATTGGGGACTAGCGGGACAGGGGAGCAGTTCTTC
j_gene: TRBJ2-1; d_gene: -; v_gene: TRBV5-1; abundance: -; CDR3aa: CASRQAEYNEQFF; CDR3nt: TGCGCCAGCCGACAAGCGGAATACAATGAGCAGTTCTTC
j_gene: TRBJ1-1; d_gene: TRBD1; v_gene: TRBV27; abundance: -; CDR3aa: CASSPNPQGVIRIGTEAFF; CDR3nt: TGTGCCAGCAGTCCAAACCCCCAGGGGGTGATAAGAATCGGAACTGAAGCTTTCTTT
j_gene: TRBJ1-1; d_gene: TRBD1; v_gene: TRBV7-2; abundance: -; CDR3aa: CASSFGQGTFFMEAFF; CDR3nt: TGTGCCAGCAGCTTCGGACAGGGCACCTTCTTTATGGAAGCTTTCTTT
j_gene: TRBJ1-2; d_gene: -; v_gene: TRBV19; abundance: -; CDR3aa: CASCRRGDFYGYTF; CDR3nt: TGTGCCAGTTGTAGGAGGGGCGATTTCTATGGCTACACCTTC
j_gene: TRBJ1-2; d_gene: TRBD1; v_gene: TRBV11-2; abundance: once; CDR3aa: CASSPGDRGRNGYTF; CDR3nt: TGTGCCAGCAGCCCAGGGGACAGGGGGCGGAATGGCTACACCTTC
j_gene: TRBJ2-2; d_gene: -; v_gene: TRBV7-8; abundance: -; CDR3aa: CASSLGRARGTGELFF; CDR3nt: TGTGCCAGCAGCTTAGGGCGGGCCCGGGGGACCGGGGAGCTGTTTTTT
j_gene: TRBJ2-1; d_gene: TRBD2; v_gene: TRBV7-3; abundance: -; CDR3aa: CASSARLAGSNEQFF; CDR3nt: TGTGCCAGCAGCGCCCGACTAGCGGGGTCCAATGAGCAGTTCTTC
j_gene: TRBJ2-7; d_gene: TRBD2; v_gene: TRBV4-3; abundance: -; CDR3aa: CASSQDLWTSGSYEQYF; CDR3nt: TGCGCCAGCAGCCAAGATCTGTGGACTAGCGGGAGTTACGAGCAGTACTTC
j_gene: TRBJ1-5; d_gene: TRBD1; v_gene: TRBV28; abundance: few; CDR3aa: CASGQAYQPQHF; CDR3nt: TGTGCCAGCGGACAGGCCTATCAGCCCCAGCATTTT
j_gene: TRBJ2-1; d_gene: TRBD2; v_gene: TRBV2; abundance: -; CDR3aa: CASSGASGLTGEQFF; CDR3nt: TGTGCCAGCAGTGGGGCTAGCGGGTTAACGGGAGAGCAGTTCTTC
j_gene: TRBJ1-2; d_gene: TRBD1; v_gene: TRBV19; abundance: -; CDR3aa: CASSYRDRALEGYTF; CDR3nt: TGTGCCAGTAGTTACCGGGACAGGGCACTGGAGGGCTACACCTTC
j_gene: TRBJ1-2; d_gene: -; v_gene: TRBV14; abundance: -; CDR3aa: CASSQVGSNGYTF; CDR3nt: TGTGCCAGCAGCCAGGTCGGTTCTAATGGCTACACCTTC
j_gene: TRBJ2-1; d_gene: TRBD2; v_gene: TRBV7-9; abundance: -; CDR3aa: CASSLLAGGGSYNEQFF; CDR3nt: TGTGCCAGCAGCTTACTAGCGGGAGGCGGCTCCTACAATGAGCAGTTCTTC
j_gene: TRBJ2-1; d_gene: -; v_gene: TRBV28; abundance: -; CDR3aa: CASSFPGTVPFF; CDR3nt: TGTGCCAGCAGTTTTCCGGGAACCGTTCCGTTCTTC
j_gene: TRBJ2-7; d_gene: TRBD1; v_gene: TRBV28; abundance: -; CDR3aa: CASRKGTGTYEQYF; CDR3nt: TGTGCCAGCAGGAAGGGGACAGGTACCTACGAGCAGTACTTC
j_gene: TRBJ2-7; d_gene: -; v_gene: TRBV5-8; abundance: -; CDR3aa: CASSIPGWREQYF; CDR3nt: TGTGCCAGCAGTATCCCCGGGTGGCGCGAGCAGTACTTC
j_gene: TRBJ1-4; d_gene: -; v_gene: TRBV9; abundance: -; CDR3aa: CASSVDFGPEEKLFF; CDR3nt: TGTGCCAGCAGCGTAGATTTTGGCCCGGAGGAAAAACTGTTTTTT
j_gene: TRBJ2-5; d_gene: -; v_gene: TRBV7-2; abundance: -; CDR3aa: CASSSQTGEETQYF; CDR3nt: TGTGCCAGCAGCTCTCAGACAGGAGAAGAGACCCAGTACTTC
j_gene: TRBJ2-3; d_gene: -; v_gene: TRBV30; abundance: -; CDR3aa: CAIETGLDTQYF; CDR3nt: TGTGCGATTGAGACAGGCTTAGATACGCAGTATTTT
j_gene: TRBJ2-6; d_gene: -; v_gene: TRBV4-3; abundance: -; CDR3aa: CASSQDTGPASGANVLTF; CDR3nt: TGCGCCAGCAGCCAAGATACAGGGCCAGCCTCTGGGGCCAACGTCCTGACTTTC
j_gene: TRBJ1-1; d_gene: TRBD1; v_gene: TRBV7-6; abundance: -; CDR3aa: CASSLYGTVENTEAFF; CDR3nt: TGTGCCAGCAGCTTATACGGGACAGTCGAGAACACTGAAGCTTTCTTT
j_gene: TRBJ2-5; d_gene: TRBD1; v_gene: TRBV18; abundance: -; CDR3aa: CASSPQDRAETQYF; CDR3nt: TGTGCCAGCTCACCACAGGACAGGGCGGAGACCCAGTACTTC
j_gene: TRBJ1-1; d_gene: -; v_gene: TRBV30; abundance: -; CDR3aa: CAWMEGSTEAFF; CDR3nt: TGTGCCTGGATGGAGGGCAGCACTGAAGCTTTCTTT
j_gene: TRBJ2-1; d_gene: TRBD2; v_gene: TRBV6-4; abundance: few; CDR3aa: CASSDIVRLAVLDEQFF; CDR3nt: TGTGCCAGCAGTGACATTGTTAGGCTAGCGGTTTTGGATGAGCAGTTCTTC
j_gene: TRBJ2-1; d_gene: TRBD2; v_gene: TRBV11-3; abundance: -; CDR3aa: CASSLIAGSYNEQFF; CDR3nt: TGTGCCAGCAGCTTAATAGCGGGATCGTACAATGAGCAGTTCTTC
j_gene: TRBJ2-1; d_gene: -; v_gene: TRBV7-6; abundance: -; CDR3aa: CASALWGDEQFF; CDR3nt: TGTGCCAGCGCCCTCTGGGGGGATGAGCAGTTCTTC
j_gene: TRBJ2-1; d_gene: TRBD2; v_gene: TRBV28; abundance: -; CDR3aa: CASRGAGGRYEQFF; CDR3nt: TGTGCCAGCCGGGGAGCGGGAGGGCGGTATGAGCAGTTCTTC
j_gene: TRBJ1-1; d_gene: TRBD1; v_gene: TRBV27; abundance: -; CDR3aa: CASSETGPTEAFF; CDR3nt: TGTGCCAGCAGTGAGACAGGGCCCACTGAAGCTTTCTTT
j_gene: TRBJ1-3; d_gene: TRBD1; v_gene: TRBV10-3; abundance: -; CDR3aa: CAITGGGGQNSGNTIYF; CDR3nt: TGTGCCATCACCGGCGGGGGGGGACAGAATTCTGGAAACACCATATATTTT
j_gene: TRBJ2-1; d_gene: TRBD2; v_gene: TRBV28; abundance: few; CDR3aa: CASSSGGLAGTSSYNEQFF; CDR3nt: TGTGCCAGCAGTTCCGGGGGACTAGCGGGGACGAGCTCCTACAATGAGCAGTTCTTC
j_gene: TRBJ1-5; d_gene: -; v_gene: TRBV28; abundance: few; CDR3aa: CATALRGQPQHF; CDR3nt: TGTGCCACCGCCCTGCGGGGTCAGCCCCAGCATTTT
j_gene: TRBJ1-5; d_gene: TRBD1; v_gene: TRBV28; abundance: -; CDR3aa: CASRGQGPNQPQHF; CDR3nt: TGTGCCAGCAGAGGACAGGGCCCCAATCAGCCCCAGCATTTT
j_gene: TRBJ1-2; d_gene: -; v_gene: TRBV28; abundance: -; CDR3aa: CASSLSLGGYTF; CDR3nt: TGTGCCAGCAGTTTATCACTCGGTGGCTACACCTTC
j_gene: TRBJ1-4; d_gene: TRBD1; v_gene: TRBV19; abundance: -; CDR3aa: CASSTRDSNEKLFF; CDR3nt: TGTGCCAGTAGTACCCGGGACAGTAATGAAAAACTGTTTTTT
j_gene: TRBJ2-5; d_gene: -; v_gene: TRBV13; abundance: few; CDR3aa: CASSLGVSGVETQYF; CDR3nt: TGTGCCAGCAGCTTAGGTGTCTCCGGAGTGGAGACCCAGTACTTC
j_gene: TRBJ2-3; d_gene: -; v_gene: TRBV6-1; abundance: -; CDR3aa: CASSGFGGGTGDTQYF; CDR3nt: TGTGCCAGCAGTGGTTTCGGGGGGGGGACAGGGGATACGCAGTATTTT
j_gene: TRBJ1-1; d_gene: -; v_gene: TRBV19; abundance: once; CDR3aa: CASTLDTDEAFF; CDR3nt: TGTGCCAGTACCTTGGACACGGATGAAGCTTTCTTT
j_gene: TRBJ2-5; d_gene: -; v_gene: TRBV19; abundance: -; CDR3aa: CASSARQKETQYF; CDR3nt: TGTGCCAGTAGTGCAAGACAGAAAGAGACCCAGTACTTC
j_gene: TRBJ2-5; d_gene: -; v_gene: TRBV10-3; abundance: -; CDR3aa: CAISESNSQETQYF; CDR3nt: TGTGCCATCAGTGAGTCGAACAGCCAAGAGACCCAGTACTTC
j_gene: TRBJ2-3; d_gene: TRBD2; v_gene: TRBV5-4; abundance: -; CDR3aa: CASSLGLAGGTQSHTQYF; CDR3nt: TGTGCCAGCAGCTTGGGACTAGCGGGAGGGACCCAATCCCATACGCAGTATTTT
j_gene: TRBJ2-5; d_gene: TRBD2; v_gene: TRBV15; abundance: -; CDR3aa: CATSKSGSGQETQYF; CDR3nt: TGTGCCACCAGCAAGAGCGGGAGTGGCCAAGAGACCCAGTACTTC
j_gene: TRBJ2-3; d_gene: TRBD2; v_gene: TRBV2; abundance: -; CDR3aa: CATEREYTDTQYF; CDR3nt: TGTGCCACAGAGCGGGAGTACACAGATACGCAGTATTTT
j_gene: TRBJ1-2; d_gene: TRBD1; v_gene: TRBV28; abundance: once; CDR3aa: CASSSPGQGAADYGYTF; CDR3nt: TGTGCCAGCAGTTCGCCGGGACAGGGGGCGGCGGACTATGGCTACACCTTC